This T cell receptor beta chain was retrieved from a study of blood T cells in healthy people across ages. A second PCR, run for roughly 7 to 11 cycles, used a sample-barcoded 5' primer plus a J-beta primer mix. TCRdb re-analysed the 5' RACE reads in MiXCR, keeping a single row per CDR3 protein. The sample includes about 780,000 distinct CDR3 sequences, 20% to 30% of them seen just once. Trimming cost V 2 bases and J 0 bases, with 14 bases left between them. Germline-derived CDR1 and CDR2 are MNHEY and SVGAGI. CDR3 length: 16 residues. This clonotype was seen a handful of times. The same sample was also studied in work on T cells of mothers and their children.

Sample: blood. The clonotype comes from a boy aged 5 to 17 in good health. V and J are TRBV6-5 and TRBJ2-7; possible D gene TRBD1, 5 bases. CDR3 sequence: CASSYGSPDSSYEQYF. As DNA, the CDR3 is TGTGCCAGCAGTTACGGTTCGCCAGACAGCTCCTACGAGCAGTACTTC.